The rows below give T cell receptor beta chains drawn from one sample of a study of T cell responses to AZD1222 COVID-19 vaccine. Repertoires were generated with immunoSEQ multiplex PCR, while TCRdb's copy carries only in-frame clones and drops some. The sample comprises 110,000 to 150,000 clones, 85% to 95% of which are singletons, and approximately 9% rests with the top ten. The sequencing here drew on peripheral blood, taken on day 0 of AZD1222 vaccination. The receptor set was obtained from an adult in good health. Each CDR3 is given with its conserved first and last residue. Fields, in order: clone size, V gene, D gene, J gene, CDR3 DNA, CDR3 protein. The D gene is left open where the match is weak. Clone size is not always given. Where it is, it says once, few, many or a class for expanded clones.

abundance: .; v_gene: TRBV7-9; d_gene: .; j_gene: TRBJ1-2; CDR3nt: TGTGCCAGCAGCTCCCGGACGGAAAACTATGGCTACACCTTC; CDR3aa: CASSSRTENYGYTF
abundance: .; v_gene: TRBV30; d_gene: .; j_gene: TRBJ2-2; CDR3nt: TGTGCCTGCCCTCGCCGGCCTACGAACACCGGGGAGCTGTTTTTT; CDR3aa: CACPRRPTNTGELFF
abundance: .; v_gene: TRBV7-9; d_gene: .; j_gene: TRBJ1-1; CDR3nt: TGTGCCAGCAGCGTACGGTGGATCATGAACACTGAAGCTTTCTTT; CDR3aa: CASSVRWIMNTEAFF
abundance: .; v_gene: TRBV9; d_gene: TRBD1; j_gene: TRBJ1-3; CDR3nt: TGTGCCAGCAGCGTAGCCCCGACAGGGACTGGAAACACCATATATTTT; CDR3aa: CASSVAPTGTGNTIYF
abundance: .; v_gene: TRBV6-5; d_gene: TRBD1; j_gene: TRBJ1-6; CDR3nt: TGTGCCAGCACCCCGGGACAGCCTAATTCACCCCTCCACTTT; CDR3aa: CASTPGQPNSPLHF
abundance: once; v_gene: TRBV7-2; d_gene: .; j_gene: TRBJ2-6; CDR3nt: TGTGCCAGCAGCGCCGGGGAGTATGGGGCCAACGTCCTGACTTTC; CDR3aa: CASSAGEYGANVLTF
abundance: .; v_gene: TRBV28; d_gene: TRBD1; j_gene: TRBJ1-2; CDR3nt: TGTGCCAGCAGGACCGACAGGGACAGTGGCTATGGCTACACCTTC; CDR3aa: CASRTDRDSGYGYTF
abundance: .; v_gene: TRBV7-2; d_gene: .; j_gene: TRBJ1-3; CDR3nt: TGTGCCAGCAGCTCATGGCAGCCACCCTCCACCATATATTTT; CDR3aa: CASSSWQPPSTIYF
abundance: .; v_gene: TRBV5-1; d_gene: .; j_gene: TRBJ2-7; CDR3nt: TGCGCCAGCAGCTTGTCCCTCGCAGGGGCGGAATCCGAGCAGTACTTC; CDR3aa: CASSLSLAGAESEQYF
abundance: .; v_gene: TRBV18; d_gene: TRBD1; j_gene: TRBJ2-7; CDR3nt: TGTGCCAGCTCTCGCCGGGACAGCTACGAGCAGTACTTC; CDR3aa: CASSRRDSYEQYF
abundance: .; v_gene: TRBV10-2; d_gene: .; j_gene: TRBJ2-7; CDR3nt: TGCGCCAGCAGTGACATTTACATCACCTACGAGCAGTACTTC; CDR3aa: CASSDIYITYEQYF
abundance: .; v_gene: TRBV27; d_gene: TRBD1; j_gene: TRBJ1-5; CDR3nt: TGTGCCAGCAGTTTCAGGGGGAACCAGCCCCAGCATTTT; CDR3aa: CASSFRGNQPQHF
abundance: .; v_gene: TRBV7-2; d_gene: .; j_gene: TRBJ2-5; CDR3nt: TGTGCCAGCACCTTGGGCCGGGAGACCCAGTACTTC; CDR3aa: CASTLGRETQYF
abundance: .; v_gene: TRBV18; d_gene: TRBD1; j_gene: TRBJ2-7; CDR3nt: TGTGCCAGCTCATGGGGGACAGGGCAAAACTACGAGCAGTACTTC; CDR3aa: CASSWGTGQNYEQYF
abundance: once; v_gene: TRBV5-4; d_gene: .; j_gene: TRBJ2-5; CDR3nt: TGTGCCAGCAACCCAGGGACCCAACAAGAGACCCAGTACTTC; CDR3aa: CASNPGTQQETQYF
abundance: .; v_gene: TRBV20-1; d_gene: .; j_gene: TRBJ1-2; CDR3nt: TGCAGTGTAAAAGAATACTATGGCTACACCTTC; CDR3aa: CSVKEYYGYTF
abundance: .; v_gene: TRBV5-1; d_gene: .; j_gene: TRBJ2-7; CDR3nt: TGCGCCAGCACCACCGGGACAGCGGGTTTCGAGCAGTACTTC; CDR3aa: CASTTGTAGFEQYF
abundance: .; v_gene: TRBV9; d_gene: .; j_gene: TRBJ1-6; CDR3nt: TGTGCCAGCAGCGTAGGTGAAGGGGGGAATTCACCCCTCCACTTT; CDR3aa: CASSVGEGGNSPLHF
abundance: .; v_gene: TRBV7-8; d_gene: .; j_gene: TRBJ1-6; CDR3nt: TGTGCCAGCAGCTTAGCGCTTCTTGATTCACCCCTCCACTTT; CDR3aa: CASSLALLDSPLHF
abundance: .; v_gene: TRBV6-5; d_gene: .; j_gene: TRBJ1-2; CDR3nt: TGTGCCAGCAGTTTGGGCCGAGTGCTTCCCTATGGCTACACCTTC; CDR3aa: CASSLGRVLPYGYTF
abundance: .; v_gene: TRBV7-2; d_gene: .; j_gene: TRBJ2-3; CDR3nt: TGTGCCAGCAGCAACCAAGCGGATCCCACAGATACGCAGTATTTT; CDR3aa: CASSNQADPTDTQYF
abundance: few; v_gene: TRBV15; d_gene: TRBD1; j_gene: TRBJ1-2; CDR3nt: TGTGCCACCAGCAGAGACGTCCTTTTCCGGGACAGGGTGGCTGGCTACACCTTC; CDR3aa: CATSRDVLFRDRVAGYTF
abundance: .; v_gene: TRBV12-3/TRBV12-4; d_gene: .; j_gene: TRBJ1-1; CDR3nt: TGTGCCAGCAGACCATTAGGACAGAGGGCTTTCTTT; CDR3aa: CASRPLGQRAFF
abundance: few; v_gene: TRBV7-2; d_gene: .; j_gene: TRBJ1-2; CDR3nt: TGTGCCAGCAGTGGGGGGCCTAAATATGGCTACACCTTC; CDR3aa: CASSGGPKYGYTF
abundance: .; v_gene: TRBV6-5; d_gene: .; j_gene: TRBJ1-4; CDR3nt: TGTGCCAGCCAAAGGGGTCTCCGGGAAAAACTGTTTTTT; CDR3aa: CASQRGLREKLFF
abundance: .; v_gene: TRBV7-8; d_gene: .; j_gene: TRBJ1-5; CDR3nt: TGTGCCAGCAGCTTATCGACAGGCAATCAGCCCCAGCATTTT; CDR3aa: CASSLSTGNQPQHF
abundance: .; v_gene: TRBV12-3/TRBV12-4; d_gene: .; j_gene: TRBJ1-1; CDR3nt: TGTGCCAGCCAACTACTGAACACTGAAGCTTTCTTT; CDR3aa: CASQLLNTEAFF
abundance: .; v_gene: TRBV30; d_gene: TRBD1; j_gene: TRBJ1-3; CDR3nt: TGTGCCTGGAGTCTGCAGGGGGAAGCCCTATATTTT; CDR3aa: CAWSLQGEALYF
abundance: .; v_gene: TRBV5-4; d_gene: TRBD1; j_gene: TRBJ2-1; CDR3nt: TGTGCCAGCAGCTCACAGGACAGGGGTAAGAATGAGCAGTTCTTC; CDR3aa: CASSSQDRGKNEQFF
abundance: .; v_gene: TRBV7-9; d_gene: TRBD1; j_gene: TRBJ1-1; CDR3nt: TGTGCCAGCAGCCAATTACAGGGGATTGAAGCTTTCTTT; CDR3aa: CASSQLQGIEAFF
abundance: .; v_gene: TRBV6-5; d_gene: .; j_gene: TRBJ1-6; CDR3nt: TGTGCCACAAGTAACGCTGGGACCCTCCACTTT; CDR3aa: CATSNAGTLHF
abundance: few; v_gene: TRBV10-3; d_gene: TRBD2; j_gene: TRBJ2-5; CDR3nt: TGTGCCATCAGGACTAGCGACCCCGCGGAGACCCAGTACTTC; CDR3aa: CAIRTSDPAETQYF
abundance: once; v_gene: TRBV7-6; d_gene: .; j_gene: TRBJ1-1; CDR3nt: TGTGCCAGCAGCTTAGCGGGCACTGAAGCTTTCTTT; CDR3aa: CASSLAGTEAFF
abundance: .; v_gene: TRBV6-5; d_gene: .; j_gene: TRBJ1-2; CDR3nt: TGTGCCAGCAGTTACGGCCGGGGGGGAGAGGGCTACACCTTC; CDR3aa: CASSYGRGGEGYTF
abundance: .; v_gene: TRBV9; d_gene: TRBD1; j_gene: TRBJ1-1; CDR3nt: TGTGCCAGCAGCGTAGGCCCCGGGACAGGGGGCACTGAAGCTTTCTTT; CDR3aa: CASSVGPGTGGTEAFF
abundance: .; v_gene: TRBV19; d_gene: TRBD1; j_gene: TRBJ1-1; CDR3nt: TGTGCCAGTAGTAGAACCGACAGGGGGCCCACTGAAGCTTTCTTT; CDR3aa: CASSRTDRGPTEAFF
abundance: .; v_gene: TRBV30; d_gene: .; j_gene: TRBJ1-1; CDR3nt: TGTGCCTGGCAACTCGACAGGCGCACTGAAGCTTTCTTT; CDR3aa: CAWQLDRRTEAFF
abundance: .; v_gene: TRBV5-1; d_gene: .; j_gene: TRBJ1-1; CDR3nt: TGCGCCAGCAGCTTGATTCCGGGGGCGGGGCGGGACACTGAAGCTTTCTTT; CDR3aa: CASSLIPGAGRDTEAFF
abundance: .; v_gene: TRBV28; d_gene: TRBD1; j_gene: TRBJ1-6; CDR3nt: TGTGCCAGCAGTTCTCGACAGGGTGTTAATTCACCCCTCCACTTT; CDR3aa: CASSSRQGVNSPLHF
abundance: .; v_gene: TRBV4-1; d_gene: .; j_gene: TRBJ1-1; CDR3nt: TGCGCCAGCAGCCAAGCAGGGGACACTGAAGCTTTCTTT; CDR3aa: CASSQAGDTEAFF